One sample yielded the 17 T cell receptor beta chains listed below, sequenced in a study of T cell repertoires in cytomegalovirus infection. Antigen specificity for these receptors is unknown. TCRdb itself ran the reads through MiXCR, one entry per CDR3 protein. The data hold around 99,000 distinct CDR3 sequences, with roughly 30% observed a single time. The specimen was CD8+ T cells from cultured PBMCs, collected from culture after CMV antigen stimulation. These TCRs come from a human donor in good health (CMV status not recorded). Some clones in this sample may be carry-over from other donors' samples.

The chain recombines TRBV7-6 with TRBJ1-1, with a weak D call TRBD1 (6 bases). Germline CDR1 reads SGHVS; CDR2 reads FNYEAQ. The CDR3 sequence is 16 residues long. V dropped 4 bases and J dropped 0 bases, with 15 bases sitting between them. CDR3 region: CASSSKQGQMNTEAFF. Here the CDR3 DNA reads TGTGCCAGCAGCTCCAAACAGGGTCAGATGAACACTGAAGCTTTCTTT.

This sequence joins TRBV28 and TRBJ2-3, with TRBD1 as a possible D gene (6 bases). V was shortened by 3 bases and J by 7 bases, with 11 bases between the two germline ends. CDR3 length equals 13 residues. CDR1 is MDHEN, CDR2 SYDVKM, per germline. The CDR3 loop reads CASSLSRGNTQYF. CDR3 sequence (DNA): TGTGCCAGCAGTTTGAGCAGGGGAAATACGCAGTATTTT.

This chain joins TRBV7-6 and TRBJ1-2, with a weak D call TRBD1 (6 bases). The CDR3 contains 19 residues. The V end lost 5 bases, the J end lost 2 bases, and 27 bases lay between the germline ends. Germline loops: CDR1 SGHVS, CDR2 FNYEAQ. Here the CDR3 DNA reads TGTGCCAGCAGCCGCGCCCGGACCGGGGCAGGGGCCGGGAACTATGGCTACACCTTC. Translating gives CASSRARTGAGAGNYGYTF.

The CDR3 DNA is TGTGCCACCAGTGGATCTAGCGGAGATGAGCAGTTCTTC. It is translated as CATSGSSGDEQFF. J is TRBJ2-1 and V is TRBV24-1; TRBD2 aligns across 7 bases. The germline CDR1 and CDR2 sequences are KGHDR and SFDVKD. This CDR3 contains 13 residues. V lost 5 bases and J lost 8; bases outside the gene matches: 5.

V is TRBV5-5 and J is TRBJ1-2; no definite D call. The CDR3 has 13 amino acids. Germline lookup yields CDR1 SGHKS and CDR2 YYEKEE (reference sequence). V was cut by 4 bases and J by 3 bases, with 10 bases left in between. The CDR3: CASSLTLDYGYTF. CDR3 DNA sequence: TGTGCCAGCAGCCTGACTTTGGACTATGGCTACACCTTC.

V and J are TRBV3-1 and TRBJ2-7; 8 nucleotides align to TRBD1. V was clipped by 0 bases and J by 2 bases; unmatched bases: 3. The CDR3 sequence is 15 residues long. In germline, CDR1 is LGHDT, CDR2 YNNKEL (reference sequence). CDR3 bases: TGTGCCAGCAGCCAAGAGCAGGGGGCAACCTACGAGCAGTACTTC. Residues: CASSQEQGATYEQYF.

This clonotype was detected once. The chain joins TRBV7-9 to TRBJ1-5; tentative D call: TRBD1 (6 bases). Trimming stripped 8 bases from V and 0 bases from J, with 11 bases between. CDR1 is SEHNR, CDR2 FQNEAQ, per germline (reference sequence). The length of the CDR3 is 14 residues. The CDR3 coding sequence is TGTGCCAGCCAAGGACAGTTTAGCAATCAGCCCCAGCATTTT. It encodes CASQGQFSNQPQHF. Looking up the rest from reference TRBV7-9 and TRBJ1-5 gives the full variable domain: DTGVSQNPRHKITKRGQNVTFRCDPISEHNRLYWYRQTLGQGPEFLTYFQNEAQLEKSRLLSDRFSAERPKGSFSTLEIQRTEQGDSAMYLCASQGQFSNQPQHFGDGTRLSIL.

This clonotype was observed a handful of times. The chain has TRBV6-1 and TRBJ2-6, with 7 bases that match TRBD2. Germline CDR1 is MNHNS and CDR2 is SASEGT. The CDR3 runs to 15 residues. J gave up 0 bases and V 7 bases, and 3 bases lay outside the gene matches. The CDR3 DNA follows: TGTGCCAGCACTAGCGGTGTCTCTGGGGCCAACGTCCTGACTTTC. Protein sequence: CASTSGVSGANVLTF.

The chain carries TRBV7-8 and TRBJ2-6, with 7 nucleotides matching TRBD1. CDR1 and CDR2 from the germline V gene are SGHVS and FQNEAQ. With V trimmed by 5 bases and J by 0 bases, 7 bases remained unmatched. This CDR3 contains 17 residues. Here the CDR3 reads CASSIQGSTSGANVLTF. CDR3 nucleotide sequence: TGTGCCAGCAGCATACAGGGGAGCACCTCTGGGGCCAACGTCCTGACTTTC.

The CDR3 here is CASSPLVRGGGSGELFF. DNA of the CDR3: TGTGCCAGCAGTCCCCTGGTGAGGGGCGGGGGTTCCGGGGAGCTGTTTTTT. The rearrangement joins TRBV2 to TRBJ2-2; 7 positions agree with TRBD2. CDR1 and CDR2 (germline): SNHLY, FYNNEI. The CDR3 spans 17 residues. V shed 5 bases and J 6 bases; nucleotides not matched to a gene: 15.

The chain couples TRBV5-6 to TRBJ1-1; 7 bases are shared with TRBD1. V lost 4 bases, J lost 11 bases, and 5 bases stayed unmatched. The CDR3 has 11 residues. Looked up from germline, CDR1 is SGHDT and CDR2 is YYEEEE. The CDR3 bases are TGTGCCAGCAGCCGAACAGGGGAGGCTTTCTTT. Its protein is CASSRTGEAFF.

The gene calls are TRBV6-8 and TRBJ2-7, with TRBD2 identical over 9 bases. The V gene's germline CDR1 is MNHGY and CDR2 SAAAGT. V gave up 6 bases and J gave up 5 bases; unmatched junction bases: 8. This CDR3 comprises 14 residues. This chain's CDR3 is CASRPSGTLNEQYF. The CDR3 region has the DNA TGTGCCAGCAGGCCTAGCGGGACTTTAAACGAGCAGTACTTC.

V usage is TRBV7-8 and J usage is TRBJ2-3, with D possibly TRBD1 on 5 matching bases. This CDR3 is built from 15 residues. Per the germline V gene, CDR1 is SGHVS and CDR2 is FQNEAQ. V shed 4 bases and J shed 5 bases, with 16 bases lying between them. CDR3 DNA: TGTGCCAGCAGCTCGTGGGGCAGGGTCGAAGATACGCAGTATTTT. Residues: CASSSWGRVEDTQYF.

The rearrangement links TRBV7-6 to TRBJ2-7, with TRBD1 as a possible D gene (6 bases). The germline V and J ends were trimmed by 5 bases and 3 bases, with 11 bases remaining between them. Germline assignment: CDR1 SGHVS and CDR2 FNYEAQ. The CDR3 sequence is 13 residues long. The CDR3 is CASSLGTYYEQYF. CDR3 nucleotides: TGTGCCAGCAGCCTTGGGACATACTACGAGCAGTACTTC.

Comment on this clonotype: This may stem from a read error, because a much larger clone lies one nucleotide away. This rearrangement joins TRBV27 to TRBJ1-1; TRBD1 might be the D (5 bases). CDR1 and CDR2 (germline): MNHEY, SMNVEV (reference sequence). The CDR3 extends over 14 amino acids. The ends were cut back, 3 bases at V and 6 bases at J, with 14 bases in the middle. Here the CDR3 reads CASSFGTANAEAFF. Written as DNA, the CDR3 is TGTGCCAGCAGTTTTGGGACGGCTAACGCTGAAGCTTTCTTT.

This chain connects TRBV28 to TRBJ1-5; 8 bases are a match to TRBD1. V lost 2 bases, J lost 6 bases, and 6 bases stayed unmatched. The CDR3 has 15 residues. Germline V gives CDR1 MDHEN, CDR2 SYDVKM. CDR3 coding DNA: TGTGCCAGCAGTTTAGGACAGGGAGAGAGTCAGCCCCAGCATTTT. Protein sequence: CASSLGQGESQPQHF.

V is TRBV19 and J is TRBJ1-5, with a weak D call TRBD1 (5 bases). Germline-derived CDR1 and CDR2 are LNHDA and SQIVND (reference sequence). Trimming took off 1 base at V and 5 bases at J, with 6 bases between the two ends. This CDR3 contains 13 residues. CDR3 amino acids: CASSIGGDQPQHF. In DNA form, the CDR3 reads TGTGCCAGTAGTATAGGAGGGGATCAGCCCCAGCATTTT.